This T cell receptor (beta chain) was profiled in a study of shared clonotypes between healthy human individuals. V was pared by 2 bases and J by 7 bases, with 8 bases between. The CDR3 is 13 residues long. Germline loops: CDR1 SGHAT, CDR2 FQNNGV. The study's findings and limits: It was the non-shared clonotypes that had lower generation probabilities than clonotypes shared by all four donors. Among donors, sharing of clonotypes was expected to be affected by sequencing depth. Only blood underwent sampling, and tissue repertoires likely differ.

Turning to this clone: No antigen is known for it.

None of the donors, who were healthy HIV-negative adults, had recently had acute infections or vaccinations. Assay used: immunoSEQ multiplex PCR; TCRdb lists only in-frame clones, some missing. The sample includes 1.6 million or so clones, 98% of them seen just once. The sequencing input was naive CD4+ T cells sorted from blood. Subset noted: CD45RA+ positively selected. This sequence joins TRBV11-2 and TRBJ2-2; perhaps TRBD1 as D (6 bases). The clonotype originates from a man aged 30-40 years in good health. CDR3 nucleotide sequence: TGTGCCAGCAGCTTAAGGGGGAACGGGGAGCTGTTTTTT. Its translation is CASSLRGNGELFF.